A selection of T cell receptor beta chains follows, all from one sample in a study of shared T cell receptors in the human thymus. TCRdb keeps only in-frame clones here, not all; method: immunoSEQ multiplex PCR. The sample shows some 700,000 clones, around nine tenths of them seen only once. This sample also appeared in a second study, on human thymus T cells.

The sequenced material came from thymocytes. All receptors come from a boy younger than two with a congenital heart defect. The CDR3 runs from the conserved cysteine through the conserved F or W. The D gene is left open where the match is weak. Size is stated for part of the rows, as once, few or many counts, or as a class when the clone is expanded.

>TRBV13|16|TRBJ2-7|NA|TRBD2
TGTGCCAGCAGCCTAAAGACTAGCGGGAGCTCCTACGAGCAGTACTTC
CASSLKTSGSSYEQYF
>TRBV7-2|15|TRBJ2-7|NA|NA
TGTGCCAGCAGCCCCCCTTCAGTGCACTCCTACGAGCAGTACTTC
CASSPPSVHSYEQYF
>TRBV7-9|15|TRBJ1-2|NA|TRBD1
TGTGCCAGCAGCTTAGTGGGGACAGGGGACTATGGCTACACCTTC
CASSLVGTGDYGYTF
>TRBV28|14|TRBJ2-7|NA|NA
TGTGCCAGCAGTACCCCGGGAGCCCCCTACGAGCAGTACTTC
CASSTPGAPYEQYF
>TRBV6-1|14|TRBJ1-4|few|NA
TGTGCCAGCAGTGAACAGACCGGGGGTGAAAAACTGTTTTTT
CASSEQTGGEKLFF
>TRBV30|16|TRBJ2-1|NA|NA
TGTGCCTGGATCGGCAGGGGGGATTTTCGGGACAATGAGCAGTTCTTC
CAWIGRGDFRDNEQFF
>TRBV30|17|TRBJ2-5|NA|TRBD2
TGTGCCTGGAGTGTATCGGGACCACTAGCGGGAATTGAGACCCAGTACTTC
CAWSVSGPLAGIETQYF
>TRBV19|12|TRBJ2-7|NA|NA
TGTGCCAGTAGTATCCCAGGGGACGAGCAGTACTTC
CASSIPGDEQYF
>TRBV4-2|16|TRBJ1-1|NA|NA
TGTGCCAGCAGCCAAGATCGAGAGGGAGGGATGCCTGAAGCTTTCTTT
CASSQDREGGMPEAFF
>TRBV27|13|TRBJ2-7|NA|TRBD1
TGTGCCACCACAGGGGTGAGGTCCTACGAGCAGTACTTC
CATTGVRSYEQYF
>TRBV5-1|16|TRBJ1-2|once|TRBD1
TGCGCCAGCAGCTTTAGGGGGACAGGGTTGGACTATGGCTACACCTTC
CASSFRGTGLDYGYTF
>TRBV15|16|TRBJ2-4|once|NA
TGTGCCACCAGCAGAGATTGGCGACTAGCCAAAAACATTCAGTACTTC
CATSRDWRLAKNIQYF
>TRBV19|19|TRBJ1-5|NA|TRBD1
TGTGCCAGTAGTATAGACCCGGGACAGGGGGCGGATAGCAATCAGCCCCAGCATTTT
CASSIDPGQGADSNQPQHF
>TRBV21-1|15|TRBJ2-5|NA|NA
TGTGCCAGCAGCAAATTTGGGGGAGGAAGAGAGACCCAGTACTTC
CASSKFGGGRETQYF
>TRBV25-1|13|TRBJ2-1|NA|NA
TGTGCCAGCTTCGGGGTCGACTACAATGAGCAGTTCTTC
CASFGVDYNEQFF
>TRBV6-4|14|TRBJ2-6|NA|NA
TGTGCCAGCCGCGCAGGCTCTGGGGCCAACGTCCTGACTTTC
CASRAGSGANVLTF
>TRBV7-6|15|TRBJ2-7|few|TRBD1
TGTGCCAGCAGCTTAGACCACAGGGGGAACTACGAGCAGTACTTC
CASSLDHRGNYEQYF
>TRBV19|14|TRBJ2-2|NA|TRBD2
TGTGCCAGCTATACTAGCGGGACAACCGGGGAGCTGTTTTTT
CASYTSGTTGELFF
>TRBV11-3|15|TRBJ1-1|NA|NA
TGTGCCAGCAGCTTAAGACAGCCAGGACGGACTGAAGCTTTCTTT
CASSLRQPGRTEAFF